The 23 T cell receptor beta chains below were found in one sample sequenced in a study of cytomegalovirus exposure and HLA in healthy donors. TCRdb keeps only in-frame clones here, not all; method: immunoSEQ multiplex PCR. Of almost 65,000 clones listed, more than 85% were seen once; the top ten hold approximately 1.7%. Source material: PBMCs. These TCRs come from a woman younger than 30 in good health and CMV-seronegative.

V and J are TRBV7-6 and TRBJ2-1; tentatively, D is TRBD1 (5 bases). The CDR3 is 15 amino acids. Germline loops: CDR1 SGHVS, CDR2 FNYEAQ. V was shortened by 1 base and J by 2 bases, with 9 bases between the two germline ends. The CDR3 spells CASSLVLGPYNEQFF. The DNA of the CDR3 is TGTGCCAGCAGCTTAGTTTTGGGGCCCTACAATGAGCAGTTCTTC.

The CDR3 nucleotides are TGCGCCAGCAGCCGGCAACCAGTAGCGGGTCGAAGCACAGATACGCAGTATTTT. It codes for CASSRQPVAGRSTDTQYF. The chain is built from TRBV4-1 and TRBJ2-3, with 7 bases identical to TRBD2. The V segment lost 4 bases and the J segment 0 bases; nucleotides outside the gene matches: 13. CDR1 MGHRA and CDR2 YSYEKL come from the germline V gene. The CDR3 totals 18 residues.

In nucleotides, the CDR3 is TGTGCCAGCTCACTCCGGACAGACCCCTACGAGCAGTACTTC. Its translation is CASSLRTDPYEQYF. The chain recombines TRBV18 with TRBJ2-7, with a weak D call TRBD1 (6 bases). The ends were cut back, 4 bases at V and 2 bases at J, with 12 bases in the middle. The length of the CDR3 is 14 residues. Germline V gene lookup returns CDR1 KGHSH and CDR2 LQKENI.

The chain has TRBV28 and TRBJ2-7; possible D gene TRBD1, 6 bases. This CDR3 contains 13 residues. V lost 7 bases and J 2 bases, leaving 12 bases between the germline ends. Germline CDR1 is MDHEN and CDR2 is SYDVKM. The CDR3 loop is CASNSGHTYEQYF. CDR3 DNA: TGTGCCAGCAATTCGGGACACACCTACGAGCAGTACTTC.

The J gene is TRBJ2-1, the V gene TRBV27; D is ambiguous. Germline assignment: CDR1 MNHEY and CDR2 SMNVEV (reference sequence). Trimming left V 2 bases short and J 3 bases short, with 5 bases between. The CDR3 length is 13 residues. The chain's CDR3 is CASSLTFYNEQFF. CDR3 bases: TGTGCCAGCAGTTTAACATTCTACAATGAGCAGTTCTTC.

CDR3 coding DNA: TGTGCCAGCAGCGTAGAAGGGACAGAGCTAGAGACCCAGTACTTC. Translating it yields CASSVEGTELETQYF. The chain carries TRBV9 and TRBJ2-5; 7 nucleotides align to TRBD1. CDR3 length equals 15 residues. CDR1 and CDR2 (germline): SGDLS, YYNGEE. Trimming took 0 bases from V and 4 from J; bases not matched to a gene: 6. The variable domain in full, completed from reference TRBV9 and TRBJ2-5, reads DSGVTQTPKHLITATGQRVTLRCSPRSGDLSVYWYQQSLDQGLQFLIQYYNGEERAKGNILERFSAQQFPDLHSELNLSSLELGDSALYFCASSVEGTELETQYFGPGTRLLVL.

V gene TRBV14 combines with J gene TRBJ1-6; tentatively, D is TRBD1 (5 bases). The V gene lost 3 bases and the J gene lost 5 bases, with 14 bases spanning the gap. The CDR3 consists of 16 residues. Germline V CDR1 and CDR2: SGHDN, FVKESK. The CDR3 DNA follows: TGTGCCAGCAGCCAGGGGATCCGGGGGGATAATTCACCCCTCCACTTT. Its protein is CASSQGIRGDNSPLHF.

The CDR3 reads CASSLSGTTYEQYF. The CDR3 DNA sequence: TGTGCCAGCAGCCTATCCGGGACAACGTACGAGCAGTACTTC. V is TRBV5-6 and J is TRBJ2-7, with D possibly TRBD1 on 6 matching bases. CDR1 is SGHDT and CDR2 is YYEEEE in the germline V gene. The V gene lost 4 bases and the J gene lost 4 bases, with 15 bases spanning the gap. There are 14 residues in the CDR3.

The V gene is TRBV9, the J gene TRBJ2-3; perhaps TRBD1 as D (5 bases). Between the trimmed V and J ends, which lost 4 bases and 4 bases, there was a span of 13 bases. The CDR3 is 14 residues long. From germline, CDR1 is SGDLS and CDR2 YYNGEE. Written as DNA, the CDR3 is TGTGCCAGCAGCCTTAACAGGTACTCAGATACGCAGTATTTT. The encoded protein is CASSLNRYSDTQYF.

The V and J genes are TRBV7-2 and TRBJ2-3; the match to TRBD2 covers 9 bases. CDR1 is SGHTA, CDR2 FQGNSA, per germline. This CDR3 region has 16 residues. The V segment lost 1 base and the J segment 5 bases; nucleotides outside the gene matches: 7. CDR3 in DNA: TGTGCCAGCAGCTTAGTGGCGGGGGGGCCTGGAGATACGCAGTATTTT. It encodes CASSLVAGGPGDTQYF.

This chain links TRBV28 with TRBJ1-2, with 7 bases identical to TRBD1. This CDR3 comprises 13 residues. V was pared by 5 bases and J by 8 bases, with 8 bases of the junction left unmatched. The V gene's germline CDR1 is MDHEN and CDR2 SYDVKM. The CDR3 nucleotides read TGTGCCAGCAGTATACAGGGGAGTCTGGGCTACACCTTC. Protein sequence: CASSIQGSLGYTF.

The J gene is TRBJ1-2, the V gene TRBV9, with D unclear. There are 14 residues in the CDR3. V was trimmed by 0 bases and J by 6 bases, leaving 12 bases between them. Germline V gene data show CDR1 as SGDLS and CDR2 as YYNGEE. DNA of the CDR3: TGTGCCAGCAGCGTAGAACAGACGTCCGATGGCTACACCTTC. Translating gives CASSVEQTSDGYTF.

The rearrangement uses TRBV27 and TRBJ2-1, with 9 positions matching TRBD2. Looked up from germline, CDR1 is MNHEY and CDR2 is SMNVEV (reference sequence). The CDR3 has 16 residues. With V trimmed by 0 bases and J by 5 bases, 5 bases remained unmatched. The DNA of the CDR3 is TGTGCCAGCAGTTTATCCCTTAGCGGGGGCCACAATGAGCAGTTCTTC. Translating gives CASSLSLSGGHNEQFF.

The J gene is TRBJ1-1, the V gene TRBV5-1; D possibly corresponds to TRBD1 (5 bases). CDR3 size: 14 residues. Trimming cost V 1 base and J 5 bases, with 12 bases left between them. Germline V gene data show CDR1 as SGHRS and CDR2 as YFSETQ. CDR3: CASSLFDRQTEAFF. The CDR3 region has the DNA TGCGCCAGCAGCTTGTTTGACAGACAAACTGAAGCTTTCTTT.

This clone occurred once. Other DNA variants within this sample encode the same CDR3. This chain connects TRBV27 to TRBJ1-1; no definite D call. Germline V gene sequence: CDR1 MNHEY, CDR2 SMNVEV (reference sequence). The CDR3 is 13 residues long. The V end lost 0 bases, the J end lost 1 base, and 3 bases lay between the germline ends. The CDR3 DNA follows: TGTGCCAGCAGTTTATCGAGGAACACTGAAGCTTTCTTT. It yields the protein CASSLSRNTEAFF.

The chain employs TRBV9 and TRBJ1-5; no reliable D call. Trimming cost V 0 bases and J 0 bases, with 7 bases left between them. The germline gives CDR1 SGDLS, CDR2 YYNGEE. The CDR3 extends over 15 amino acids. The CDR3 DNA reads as TGTGCCAGCAGCGTAGCCGGAGATAGCAATCAGCCCCAGCATTTT. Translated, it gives CASSVAGDSNQPQHF. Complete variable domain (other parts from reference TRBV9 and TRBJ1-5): DSGVTQTPKHLITATGQRVTLRCSPRSGDLSVYWYQQSLDQGLQFLIQYYNGEERAKGNILERFSAQQFPDLHSELNLSSLELGDSALYFCASSVAGDSNQPQHFGDGTRLSIL.

CDR3 amino acids: CASSGGLAGVGDTQYF. The CDR3 DNA follows: TGCGCCAGCAGCGGGGGACTAGCGGGGGTGGGAGATACGCAGTATTTT. The chain employs TRBV5-1 and TRBJ2-3; 14 bases match TRBD2. The germline CDR1 and CDR2 sequences are SGHRS and YFSETQ. V lost 4 bases, J lost 5 bases, and 6 bases stayed unmatched. This CDR3 spans 16 amino acids.

The CDR3 spells CAWSNDRVGDQPQHF. The CDR3 nucleotides read TGTGCCTGGAGCAATGACAGGGTAGGAGATCAGCCCCAGCATTTT. This chain links TRBV30 with TRBJ1-5; TRBD1 matches 7 bases. Per germline, CDR1 GTSNPN and CDR2 SVGIG (reference sequence). V dropped 3 bases and J dropped 5; count of bases not matched to a gene: 10. This CDR3 is built from 15 residues.

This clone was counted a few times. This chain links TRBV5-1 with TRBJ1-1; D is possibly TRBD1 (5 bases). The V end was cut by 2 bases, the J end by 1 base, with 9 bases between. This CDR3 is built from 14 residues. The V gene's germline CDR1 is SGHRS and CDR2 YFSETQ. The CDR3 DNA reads TGCGCCAGCAGCTTCCGCGGGGGGAACACTGAAGCTTTCTTT. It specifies CASSFRGGNTEAFF.

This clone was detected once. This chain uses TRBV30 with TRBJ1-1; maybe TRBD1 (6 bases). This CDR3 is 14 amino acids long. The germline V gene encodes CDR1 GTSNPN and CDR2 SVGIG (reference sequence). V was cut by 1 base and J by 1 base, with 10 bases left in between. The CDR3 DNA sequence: TGTGCCTGGAGTGAGTTGGACAGGAACACTGAAGCTTTCTTT. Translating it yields CAWSELDRNTEAFF.

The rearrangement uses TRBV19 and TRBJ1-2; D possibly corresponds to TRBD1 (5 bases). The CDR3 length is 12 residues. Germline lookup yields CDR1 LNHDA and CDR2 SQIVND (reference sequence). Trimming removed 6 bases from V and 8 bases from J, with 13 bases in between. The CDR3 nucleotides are TGTGCCAGTAGCCATGCGGGGGTAGGCTACACCTTC. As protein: CASSHAGVGYTF.

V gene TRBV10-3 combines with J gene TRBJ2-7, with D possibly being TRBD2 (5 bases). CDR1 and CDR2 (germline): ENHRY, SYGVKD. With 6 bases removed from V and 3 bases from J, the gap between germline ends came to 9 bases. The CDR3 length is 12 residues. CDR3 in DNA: TGTGCCATCAGCCCCGAGGGCTACGAGCAGTACTTC. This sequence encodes CAISPEGYEQYF.

CDR3 sequence: CSVSGGTNQPQHF. Here the CDR3 DNA reads TGCAGCGTCTCGGGGGGCACAAATCAGCCCCAGCATTTT. The chain links TRBV29-1 to TRBJ1-5; weak D call: TRBD1 (6 bases). Trimming pared 6 bases from V and 4 bases from J, leaving 13 bases between. CDR3 length: 13 amino acids. The germline V gene encodes CDR1 SQVTM and CDR2 ANQGSEA.